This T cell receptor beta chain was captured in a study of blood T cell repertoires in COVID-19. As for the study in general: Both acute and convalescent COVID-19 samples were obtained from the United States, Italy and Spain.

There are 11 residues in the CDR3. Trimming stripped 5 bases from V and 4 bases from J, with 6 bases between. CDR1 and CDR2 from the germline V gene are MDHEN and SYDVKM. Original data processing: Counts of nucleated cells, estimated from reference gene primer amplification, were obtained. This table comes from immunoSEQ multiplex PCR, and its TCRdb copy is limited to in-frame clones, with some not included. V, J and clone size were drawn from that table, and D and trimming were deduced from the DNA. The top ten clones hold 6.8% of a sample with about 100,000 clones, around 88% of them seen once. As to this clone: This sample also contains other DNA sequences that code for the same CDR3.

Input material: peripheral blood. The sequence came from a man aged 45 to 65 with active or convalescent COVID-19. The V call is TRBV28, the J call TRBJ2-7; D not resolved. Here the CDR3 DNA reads TGTGCCAGCAGTGTCCGGTACGAGCAGTACTTC. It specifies CASSVRYEQYF.